Here is one TCR beta chain with its context. Its cognate antigen is unknown. V gave up 0 bases and J gave up 5 bases, with 14 bases separating them. Germline assignment: CDR1 SGHNT and CDR2 YYREEE (reference sequence). The CDR3 has 16 amino acids. The data originate from a study of T cell responses to AZD1222 COVID-19 vaccine. Overall study results and limits: Just a handful of AZD1222 recipients tested seropositive at baseline. Spike-wide coverage was observed for vaccine-associated CD4 TCRs, with dominant responses at 160-218 and 743-854. Repertoire sampling happened only post peak T cell response. Clonal diversity was possibly underestimated, and white British individuals and females predominated among donors.

Here immunoSEQ multiplex PCR was the method, and the copy in TCRdb shows in-frame clones only, minus some. The table records roughly 120,000 clones, roughly 88% of them present only once. Sequences were derived from peripheral blood, sampled on day 0 of MenACWY control vaccination. The sequence was collected from an adult in good health. The chain uses TRBV5-4 and TRBJ2-2, with a weak D call TRBD1 (6 bases). The CDR3 sequence is CASSLGQGMGTGELFF. As DNA, the CDR3 is TGTGCCAGCAGCTTGGGCCAGGGGATGGGGACCGGGGAGCTGTTTTTT.